The T cell receptor (beta chain) described here comes from a study of T cell responses to AZD1222 COVID-19 vaccine. With respect to this clone: Its antigen is still unknown.

Study findings and constraints: Breadth and depth of Spike-specific TCRs rose after two AZD1222 doses. Reportedly, nearly half the spike-specific TCRs target unmutated variant regions. At 160-218 and 743-854, vaccine-associated CD4 TCRs were dominant, and they spanned spike.

The table came from immunoSEQ multiplex PCR; TCRdb's copy has only in-frame clones and leaves some out. The table lists more than 100,000 clones, about 90% of them singletons. This CDR3 contains 15 residues. V dropped 3 bases and J dropped 4; count of bases not matched to a gene: 3. The germline V gene encodes CDR1 SGHAT and CDR2 FQNNGV. The chain joins TRBV11-2 to TRBJ1-4, with 9 bases lining up with TRBD1. The clonotype originates from an adult in good health. Sequences were derived from peripheral blood, sampled on day 0 of AZD1222 vaccination. CDR3: CASSLGQGNNEKLFF. The CDR3 DNA reads as TGTGCCAGCAGCTTGGGACAGGGCAATAATGAAAAACTGTTTTTT.